Sequencing of this TCR beta chain was carried out in a study of blood T cell repertoires in COVID-19. Looking at the study overall: COVID-19 samples collected from the United States, Italy and Spain covered acute and convalescent phases. From T cells, B-cell-depleted T cells, or PBMCs came the material, which was cDNA or gDNA.

This table comes from immunoSEQ multiplex PCR, and its TCRdb copy is limited to in-frame clones, with some not included. The data show 40,000 to 55,000 clones, with 82% seen just once and around 15% held by the top ten. The CDR3 consists of 14 residues. The V segment lost 6 bases and the J segment 4 bases; nucleotides outside the gene matches: 8. Germline CDR1 reads MNHEY; CDR2 reads SVGAGI. The sequencing sample was made of peripheral blood. The origin of this receptor is a human donor in a cohort sampled during active COVID-19. The chain combines TRBV6-5 with TRBJ1-1; the match to TRBD1 covers 7 bases. Written as DNA, the CDR3 is TGTGCCAGCAGATCCAGACAGGGTGGCACTGAAGCTTTCTTT. The encoded protein is CASRSRQGGTEAFF.